This T cell receptor (beta chain) was identified in a study of blood T cells in healthy people across ages. Primed by a sample-barcoded 5' primer and a J-beta primer mix, a second PCR proceeded for about 6 to 11 cycles. Every cDNA molecule carried a tag from a template-switch adaptor bearing 12 random nucleotides. Each CDR3 protein is one row after TCRdb ran MiXCR on the 5' RACE reads. This sample has over 1.5 million distinct CDR3 sequences, with about 49% found just once. Each of the donors had around 9 milliliters of peripheral blood drawn into EDTA-treated Vacutainer tubes. A minimum of 7 million PBMCs was isolated per sample. In the case of this clonotype: Its antigen is still unknown.

Study findings and constraints: Samples with more naive T cells showed higher observed beta diversity.

In germline, CDR1 is DFQATT, CDR2 SNEGSKA (reference sequence). J gave up 1 base and V 7 bases, and 2 bases lay outside the gene matches. CDR3 length equals 12 residues. Sequencing input: blood. The TCR was taken from a middle-aged woman in good health. V gene TRBV20-1 combines with J gene TRBJ1-1; 8 bases fit TRBD1. In DNA form, the CDR3 reads TGCAGTGAGGACAGGGCGAACACTGAAGCTTTCTTT. Translated: CSEDRANTEAFF.